This record concerns one T cell receptor (beta chain) sequence. Here immunoSEQ multiplex PCR was the method, and the copy in TCRdb shows in-frame clones only, minus some. The sample records some 1,100,000 clones, around three quarters being singletons. The entry originates in a study of shared clonotypes between healthy human individuals. The sequence derives from a man in his late teens or twenties in good health. Some clones in this sample may be carry-over from other donors' samples. Sample: memory CD4+ T cells from PBMCs. Specified subset: CD45RA-negative fraction.

The CDR3 region is CASIAQLSGAGEQYF. Written as DNA, the CDR3 is TGTGCCAGCATCGCCCAACTTAGCGGGGCCGGCGAGCAGTACTTC. This chain connects TRBV28 to TRBJ2-7; 8 bases agree with TRBD2. The CDR3 runs to 15 residues. The germline V gene has CDR1 MDHEN and CDR2 SYDVKM. Trimming took 7 bases from V and 6 from J; bases not matched to a gene: 14.